This T cell receptor (beta chain) was documented in a study of CD8 T cells in ankylosing spondylitis. General study results and limits: Ankylosing spondylitis blood appeared to be characterized by a TCR beta motif of about eight highly homologous variants.

Quantitative molecular-barcoded 5'-RACE generated the TCR beta libraries. Each CDR3 protein is one row after TCRdb ran MiXCR on the 5' RACE reads. This sample has roughly 670,000 distinct CDR3 sequences, with around 17% found just once. CDR3 size: 18 residues. This clonotype came up a few times. The antigen remains undetermined. The rearrangement joins TRBV21-1 to TRBJ1-1; the table gives TRBD1 as D, unverified against the DNA. TRBV21-1 is given as a pseudogene. The sequenced sample was blood, either unsorted or a sorted T cell fraction (not recorded which). This sequence originates from a male donor with ankylosing spondylitis. The CDR3 DNA is TGTGCCAGCAGCAAAGCGAAAAACACCGGGACAGGGGACGCTGAAGCTTTCTTT. Translated: CASSKAKNTGTGDAEAFF.